The T cell receptor (beta chain) under discussion was sequenced for a study of T cell responses to AZD1222 COVID-19 vaccine. Across the whole study: Pooling covered second doses at about 4 or about 12 weeks.

To note about this clone: Its antigen is as yet unknown.

Overall study results and limits: Only six people who got AZD1222 tested seropositive at baseline. Unmutated regions of variants are reportedly targeted by nearly half of spike-specific TCRs. Spike-specific TCR depth and breadth grew after two AZD1222 doses.

The assay was immunoSEQ multiplex PCR, and TCRdb's table has in-frame clones only and misses some. The table shows 90,000 to 120,000 clones, with 75% to 90% occurring only once. V lost 3 bases and J 0 bases, leaving 9 bases between the germline ends. The CDR3 totals 15 residues. CDR1 is MRHNA, CDR2 SNTAGT, per germline. V usage is TRBV6-4 and J usage is TRBJ1-3, with D hard to call. The material was peripheral blood, obtained on day 0 of AZD1222 vaccination. This sequence was found in an adult in good health. This CDR3 reads CASSETGSSGNTIYF. CDR3 in DNA: TGTGCCAGCAGTGAAACGGGGAGCTCTGGAAACACCATATATTTT.